Below, one T cell receptor beta chain is given with its context. What it binds is unknown. This entry comes from a study of cytomegalovirus exposure and HLA in healthy donors. Whole-study results and caveats: In vitro confirmation showed a few CMV-associated chains to be CMV antigen specific. A later look showed TCR association rates differing by HLA locus, highest for DRB1 and lowest for HLA-C. There were about 160 TCR beta chains listed as cytomegalovirus-associated. Across donors, presence/absence analyses took sequencing depth to be roughly uniform.

The V gene end was trimmed by 5 bases and the J gene end by 4 bases; junction bases not matched to a gene: 8. Germline V lookup: CDR1 SGHDT, CDR2 YYEEEE. The CDR3 consists of 14 residues. 13 Jbeta primers and 60 Vbeta primers were used for the PCR. Assay: immunoSEQ multiplex PCR; the TCRdb copy retains only in-frame clones and omits some. The table has about 130,000 clones, about 80% seen once. The sequence was obtained from a man aged 25 to 40 in good health and CMV-seronegative. This rearrangement joins TRBV5-6 to TRBJ1-1; 7 bases match TRBD1. Input material: PBMCs. The CDR3 nucleotides are TGTGCCAGCAGACACCGGGACAGCGCCACTGAAGCTTTCTTT. It specifies CASRHRDSATEAFF.